The 18 T cell receptor beta chains below come from one sample, sequenced in a study of blood T cell repertoires in COVID-19. Here immunoSEQ multiplex PCR was the method, and the copy in TCRdb shows in-frame clones only, minus some. The sample lists just under 90,000 clones, about 91% seen once, with about 0.51% in the top ten. The sequenced material came from peripheral blood. The source is a man aged 55 to 70 with acute or convalescent COVID-19.

The V call is TRBV14, the J call TRBJ1-1, with TRBD1 matching 8 bases. Germline V gene sequence: CDR1 SGHDN, CDR2 FVKESK. The CDR3 is made up of 15 amino acids. V shed 4 bases, J shed 2 bases, and the junction held 6 bases outside the gene matches. DNA of the CDR3: TGTGCCAGCAGCCTTAGGACAGGGTTAAACACTGAAGCTTTCTTT. As protein: CASSLRTGLNTEAFF.

The chain recombines TRBV27 with TRBJ2-7; the D is unclear. The germline CDR1 and CDR2 sequences are MNHEY and SMNVEV (reference sequence). With 7 bases removed from V and 5 bases from J, the gap between germline ends came to 6 bases. This CDR3 spans 10 amino acids. CDR3 in amino acids: CASTPHEQYF. DNA for the CDR3: TGTGCCAGCACCCCTCACGAGCAGTACTTC.

The chain couples TRBV19 to TRBJ2-1; D ambiguous. This CDR3 is built from 13 residues. The V end was cut by 6 bases, the J end by 2 bases, with 8 bases between. Per the germline V gene, CDR1 is LNHDA and CDR2 is SQIVND (reference sequence). This CDR3 reads CASSETAYNEQFF. In DNA form, the CDR3 reads TGTGCCAGTAGCGAAACAGCCTACAATGAGCAGTTCTTC. Using reference TRBV19 and TRBJ2-1 for the parts outside the CDR3, the full variable domain is DGGITQSPKYLFRKEGQNVTLSCEQNLNHDAMYWYRQDPGQGLRLIYYSQIVNDFQKGDIAEGYSVSREKKESFPLTVTSAQKNPTAFYLCASSETAYNEQFFGPGTRLTVL.

In nucleotides, the CDR3 is TGTGCCAGCAGTACGCGACTAGCGGGAGAGCTCTACAATGAGCAGTTCTTC. Protein product: CASSTRLAGELYNEQFF. The rearrangement links TRBV27 to TRBJ2-1; TRBD2 matches at 12 bases. With 5 bases clipped from V and 3 bases from J, the junction kept 8 bases outside the gene matches. Looked up from germline, CDR1 is MNHEY and CDR2 is SMNVEV (reference sequence). The CDR3 has 17 residues.

This chain joins TRBV7-2 and TRBJ1-4, with D tentatively TRBD1 (6 bases). With 1 base removed from V and 3 bases from J, the gap between germline ends came to 9 bases. The CDR3 runs to 15 residues. Germline V lookup: CDR1 SGHTA, CDR2 FQGNSA. Written as DNA, the CDR3 is TGTGCCAGCAGCTTAGGGCCAGGGGCTAATGAAAAACTGTTTTTT. This gives the protein CASSLGPGANEKLFF.

The V call is TRBV18, the J call TRBJ2-7; unclear D gene. In germline, CDR1 is KGHSH, CDR2 LQKENI. CDR3 length: 14 amino acids. Between the trimmed V and J ends, which lost 0 bases and 1 base, there was a span of 7 bases. The CDR3 region is CASSPPGRSYEQYF. The CDR3 DNA follows: TGTGCCAGCTCACCACCGGGCAGGTCCTACGAGCAGTACTTC.

The rearrangement uses TRBV24-1 and TRBJ2-7; possibly TRBD1 for D (7 bases). V was clipped by 3 bases and J by 4 bases, with 12 bases between them. The CDR3 loop spans 14 amino acids. Germline assignment: CDR1 KGHDR and CDR2 SFDVKD. CDR3 sequence (DNA): TGTGCCACCAGTGATAACAGGGGAGGATACGAGCAGTACTTC. Translating it yields CATSDNRGGYEQYF.

V and J are TRBV19 and TRBJ2-3; 8 nucleotides agree with TRBD1. The germline CDR1 and CDR2 sequences are LNHDA and SQIVND (reference sequence). The ends lost 4 bases at V and 2 bases at J; junction bases unmatched: 5. CDR3 length: 15 residues. The chain's CDR3 is CASSTGQGDTDTQYF. CDR3 coding DNA: TGTGCCAGTAGTACCGGACAGGGAGACACAGATACGCAGTATTTT.

This chain links TRBV4-1 with TRBJ2-2, with TRBD1 as a possible D gene (6 bases). The V end lost 0 bases, the J end lost 0 bases, and 17 bases lay between the germline ends. The germline gives CDR1 MGHRA, CDR2 YSYEKL. The CDR3 is 19 residues long. Here the CDR3 reads CASSQDLPRDTANTGELFF. CDR3 in DNA: TGCGCCAGCAGCCAAGATCTCCCCCGGGACACCGCGAACACCGGGGAGCTGTTTTTT.

This sequence joins TRBV6-5 and TRBJ1-2; weak D call: TRBD1 (5 bases). Germline loops: CDR1 MNHEY, CDR2 SVGAGI. The CDR3 contains 13 residues. V gave up 7 bases and J gave up 6 bases, with 15 bases separating them. CDR3 loop: CASKVGTYDGYTF. CDR3 nucleotides: TGTGCCAGCAAAGTTGGGACTTACGATGGCTACACCTTC.

This chain uses TRBV28 with TRBJ2-7; 9 positions match TRBD1. This CDR3 contains 16 residues. Germline V lookup: CDR1 MDHEN, CDR2 SYDVKM. V was pared by 4 bases and J by 1 base, with 8 bases of the junction left unmatched. The CDR3 sequence: CASSSAGQGFSYEQYF. The DNA for the CDR3 is TGTGCCAGCAGTTCGGCGGGACAGGGTTTTTCCTACGAGCAGTACTTC. The whole variable domain, filled in from reference TRBV28 and TRBJ2-7, reads DVKVTQSSRYLVKRTGEKVFLECVQDMDHENMFWYRQDPGLGLRLIYFSYDVKMKEKGDIPEGYSVSREKKERFSLILESASTNQTSMYLCASSSAGQGFSYEQYFGPGTRLTVT.

This sequence joins TRBV7-9 and TRBJ2-3; D perhaps matches TRBD2 (5 bases). Trimming cost V 4 bases and J 3 bases, with 14 bases left between them. Germline V gene sequence: CDR1 SEHNR, CDR2 FQNEAQ (reference sequence). This CDR3 has 15 residues. CDR3 residues: CASSYRDPGTDTQYF. Written as DNA, the CDR3 is TGTGCCAGCAGCTACCGGGATCCTGGTACAGATACGCAGTATTTT.

The rearrangement joins TRBV19 to TRBJ1-4, with D unclear. CDR3 length equals 13 residues. The V end lost 6 bases, the J end lost 4 bases, and 9 bases lay between the germline ends. Germline CDR1 LNHDA, CDR2 SQIVND (reference sequence). The DNA of the CDR3 is TGTGCCAGTAGCAATACATATAATGAAAAACTGTTTTTT. It specifies CASSNTYNEKLFF.

This clone was seen a few times. The V and J genes are TRBV6-5 and TRBJ2-7; D unclear. CDR3 length: 14 amino acids. V was shortened by 6 bases and J by 3 bases, with 15 bases between the two germline ends. Germline CDR1 is MNHEY and CDR2 is SVGAGI. Here the CDR3 DNA reads TGTGCCAGCAGATCCTGGGCAAGAAACTACGAGCAGTACTTC. Encoded protein: CASRSWARNYEQYF.

V is TRBV5-1 and J is TRBJ2-2; 9 positions agree with TRBD2. CDR3 length: 17 amino acids. V was clipped by 4 bases and J by 6 bases; unmatched bases: 13. Germline V gene sequence: CDR1 SGHRS, CDR2 YFSETQ. The CDR3 region is CASSPLAGASSAGELFF. The CDR3 coding sequence is TGCGCCAGCAGCCCCTTAGCGGGAGCCAGTAGTGCCGGGGAGCTGTTTTTT.

The chain has TRBV6-5 and TRBJ2-7; 9 positions agree with TRBD1. CDR3 length: 14 residues. Losses at the gene ends were 4 bases for V and 2 bases for J; bases not matched to a gene: 3. In germline, CDR1 is MNHEY, CDR2 SVGAGI. This CDR3 is CASSSRQGAYEQYF. For the CDR3, the DNA is TGTGCCAGCAGTTCCAGACAGGGGGCCTACGAGCAGTACTTC.

This clone was counted once. The rearrangement uses TRBV27 and TRBJ2-7; 9 positions match TRBD1. Germline V gene sequence: CDR1 MNHEY, CDR2 SMNVEV (reference sequence). V gave up 3 bases and J gave up 4 bases; unmatched junction bases: 7. The CDR3 has 15 residues. CDR3 in DNA: TGTGCCAGCAGTTTCCCGGGACAGGGATCATACGAGCAGTACTTC. It encodes CASSFPGQGSYEQYF.

This clone was detected once. The J gene is TRBJ2-1, the V gene TRBV7-8, with 13 bases that match TRBD2. J lost 9 bases, V lost 4 bases, and 6 bases had no gene match. The CDR3 consists of 15 residues. Germline assignment: CDR1 SGHVS and CDR2 FQNEAQ. The CDR3 region has the DNA TGTGCCAGCAGCTCCAGGACTAGCGGGAGCTCTGAGCAGTTCTTC. Its translation is CASSSRTSGSSEQFF.